The T cell receptor beta chain under discussion was sequenced for a study of blood T cells in healthy people across ages. The study's findings and limits: PBMCs went unsorted, and a conclusive naive versus antigen-experienced comparison was therefore prevented. Measured against age, TCR beta diversity per million T cells decreased in a roughly linear manner. Shifts in expanded clonotypes may have been confounded by donor CMV status, which was unknown. Estimated diversity across one million T cells was deemed an underestimate.

Trimming removed 1 base at V and 2 bases at J, with 12 bases between. The CDR3 loop spans 15 amino acids. Germline V gives CDR1 SGHTA, CDR2 FQGNSA. Primed by a sample-barcoded 5' primer and a J-beta primer mix, a second PCR proceeded for about 7 to 12 cycles. Each CDR3 protein is one row after TCRdb ran MiXCR on the 5' RACE reads. The sample comprises hundreds of thousands of distinct CDR3 sequences, nearly 60% of which are singletons, and 22% rests with the top ten. This clonotype was counted between two and nine times. What it binds is not known. V gene TRBV7-2 combines with J gene TRBJ2-7; unclear D gene. The receptor was isolated from a man younger than 45 in good health. The sample comprised blood. Here the CDR3 DNA reads TGTGCCAGCAGCTTAGTTCGGCTTCCTACCTACGAGCAGTACTTC. This sequence encodes CASSLVRLPTYEQYF. The complete variable domain, with remaining parts taken from reference TRBV7-2 and TRBJ2-7, reads GAGVSQSPSNKVTEKGKDVELRCDPISGHTALYWYRQSLGQGLEFLIYFQGNSAPDKSGLPSDRFSAERTGGSVSTLTIQRTQQEDSAVYLCASSLVRLPTYEQYFGPGTRLTVT.